The TCR beta chain described here comes from a study of T cell responses to AZD1222 COVID-19 vaccine. Study observations and caveats: Clonal diversity was possibly underestimated, and white British individuals and females predominated among donors. Epitopes outside B.1.351 and B.1.1.7 mutated regions reportedly drew nearly half of spike TCRs. Spike as a whole was targeted by vaccine-associated CD4 TCRs, dominant at 160-218 and 743-854.

Notes on this clone: Antigen specificity is unknown.

J lost 2 bases, V lost 6 bases, and 7 bases had no gene match. Germline V gene data show CDR1 as MNHEY and CDR2 as SVGAGI. The CDR3 loop spans 14 amino acids. TCRdb keeps only in-frame clones here, not all; method: immunoSEQ multiplex PCR. This table has roughly 70,000 clones, about four fifths appearing once. The clonotype comes from an adult in good health. The source material was peripheral blood, sampled on day 0 of AZD1222 vaccination. V gene TRBV6-5 combines with J gene TRBJ2-7, with TRBD1 matching over 7 bases. CDR3 DNA: TGTGCCAGCAGCCTAGCCGGGACAGCCTACGAGCAGTACTTC. It translates to CASSLAGTAYEQYF.